This T cell receptor beta chain was captured by sequencing in a study of T cell responses to AZD1222 COVID-19 vaccine. Findings of the study overall: Seropositive AZD1222 recipients at baseline numbered only five or six. Among the donors, most were white British and more were female, and clonal diversity was possibly underestimated. Nearly half of spike-specific TCRs reportedly target variant regions that are unmutated in the B.1.351 and B.1.1.7 variants.

Clones were read by immunoSEQ multiplex PCR, and TCRdb kept only the in-frame ones, dropping some. Of approximately 80,000 clones listed, 80% to 90% are singletons. Trimming removed 4 bases at V and 2 bases at J, with 5 bases between. This CDR3 comprises 13 residues. Germline V lookup: CDR1 SGHTA, CDR2 FQGNSA. Concerning this clone: Its antigen is unidentified.

The V gene is TRBV7-2, the J gene TRBJ2-2; the D is unclear. This specimen was peripheral blood, taken 28 days after the second AZD1222 dose. This TCR derives from an adult who received the AZD1222 COVID-19 vaccine. CDR3 coding DNA: TGTGCCAGCAGCTGGATAAACACCGGGGAGCTGTTTTTT. This gives the protein CASSWINTGELFF. The complete variable domain, with remaining parts taken from reference TRBV7-2 and TRBJ2-2, reads GAGVSQSPSNKVTEKGKDVELRCDPISGHTALYWYRQSLGQGLEFLIYFQGNSAPDKSGLPSDRFSAERTGGSVSTLTIQRTQQEDSAVYLCASSWINTGELFFGEGSRLTVL.